Below are 26 T cell receptor beta chains sequenced from a single sample in a study of tumor and adjacent non-tumor tissue in lung cancer. The template was RNA from unsorted bulk tissue. The library came from three nested PCR rounds adapted from ARM-PCR protocols. TCRdb used MiXCR to reprocess the multiplex PCR reads, holding one entry per CDR3 protein. This sample has about 90,000 distinct CDR3 sequences, with around three fifths found just once. Sequenced: lung tumor tissue. The receptors stem from a man in his 70s with non-small cell lung cancer.

As regards this clonotype: An end of the junction differs from the germline gene, which may be a read error. This rearrangement joins TRBV6-5 to TRBJ2-7, with D tentatively TRBD1 (5 bases). CDR1 and CDR2 from the germline V gene are MNHEY and SVGAGI. This CDR3 region has 15 residues. The CDR3 bases are TGTGCCAGCAGATACGTGACAAGGGGTCTAAACGAGCAATACTTC. Protein product: CASRYVTRGLNEQYF.

This clonotype has ten or more counts. This rearrangement joins TRBV10-3 to TRBJ1-6; D might be TRBD1 (5 bases). There are 15 residues in the CDR3. Trimming took 0 bases from V and 9 from J, leaving 12 bases between them. Germline V CDR1 and CDR2: ENHRY, SYGVKD. The CDR3 DNA is TGTGCCATCAGTGAGTCCGACAGACCGACTTCACCCCTCCACTTT. This codes for CAISESDRPTSPLHF.

The table lists this clonotype with many counts. This rearrangement joins TRBV10-3 to TRBJ1-2; D is ambiguous. The germline CDR1 and CDR2 sequences are ENHRY and SYGVKD. Trimming removed 6 bases at V and 0 bases at J, with 11 bases between. The CDR3 is made up of 14 amino acids. The CDR3 nucleotides are TGTGCCATCAGCCAATCCCTCACTAACTATGGCTACACCTTC. This codes for CAISQSLTNYGYTF.

This clonotype was counted once. This CDR3 is missing its conserved last phenylalanine or tryptophan, likely due to a read error. This sequence joins TRBV12-3 or TRBV12-4 and TRBJ1-1; D not resolved. The CDR3 runs to 12 residues. The CDR3: CVSTQLNTEAFI. The CDR3 nucleotides read TGTGTCAGCACTCAGTTGAACACTGAAGCTTTCATT.

This clonotype was recorded a few times. Possible read error: a much larger clone is one base away. The chain employs TRBV6-5 and TRBJ1-2, with D unresolved. In germline, CDR1 is MNHEY, CDR2 SVGAGI. This CDR3 contains 13 residues. CDR3 sequence (DNA): TGTGCCAGCAGCCCCGACGTTGGCTATGGCCACACCTTC. Amino acid sequence: CASSPDVGYGHTF.

The rearrangement uses TRBV28 and TRBJ2-5; 9 nucleotides line up with TRBD2. J gave up 3 bases and V 7 bases, and 18 bases lay outside the gene matches. Germline values: CDR1 MDHEN, CDR2 SYDVKM. This CDR3 is built from 18 residues. In DNA form, the CDR3 reads TGTGCCAGCAAAAATGTCCCGTTCATGACTAGCGGAAAAGAGACCCAGTACTTC. It specifies CASKNVPFMTSGKETQYF.

This clonotype was counted ten times or more. The chain employs TRBV11-1 and TRBJ2-1; D uncertain. Germline assignment: CDR1 SGHAT and CDR2 FQDESV (reference sequence). V lost 5 bases, J lost 6 bases, and 14 bases lay in between. This CDR3 is built from 14 residues. In nucleotides, the CDR3 is TGTGCCAGCAGCCTGACGGAACGGTTCAATGAGCAGTTCTTC. This sequence encodes CASSLTERFNEQFF.

Only one count was recorded for this clonotype. The CDR3 nucleotides are TGTGCCAGCAACTTCAGGACGGGATACGAGCAGTACTTC. Residues: CASNFRTGYEQYF. The rearrangement joins TRBV11-1 to TRBJ2-7; maybe TRBD2 (5 bases). V shed 7 bases and J shed 4 bases, with 14 bases lying between them. Germline V gene data show CDR1 as SGHAT and CDR2 as FQDESV (reference sequence). This CDR3 contains 13 residues.

Points on this clonotype: This may be a read error, as it is one base from a much larger clone. The chain uses TRBV5-4 and TRBJ2-1, with TRBD2 as a possible D gene (5 bases). This CDR3 comprises 15 residues. The germline V gene encodes CDR1 SGHNT and CDR2 YYREEE (reference sequence). The CDR3 loop reads CASSPRASSYIEQFF. The CDR3 nucleotides are TGTGCCAGCAGCCCGAGGGCCTCCTCCTACATTGAGCAGTTCTTC.

As to this clonotype: The junction departs from the called germline gene at one end, perhaps through a read error. The chain uses TRBV11-2 and TRBJ2-6, with 7 nucleotides matching TRBD1. The germline CDR1 and CDR2 sequences are SGHAT and FQNNGV. This CDR3 has 19 residues. CDR3 residues: CASSSLRGRGGSEASVLTF. DNA of the CDR3: TGTGCCAGCAGCTCCCTGAGGGGAAGAGGGGGCTCTGAGGCCAGCGTCCTGACTTTC.

Concerning this clonotype itself: The junction departs from the called germline gene at one end, perhaps through a read error. The gene calls are TRBV6-5 and TRBJ1-3; D may be TRBD1 (5 bases). Germline V lookup: CDR1 MNHEY, CDR2 SVGAGI. The CDR3 is 14 residues long. CDR3 loop: CVSSYTGSGNTIYF. CDR3 nucleotide sequence: TGTGTCAGCAGTTACACAGGCTCTGGAAACACCATATATTTT.

On this clonotype: An end of the junction differs from the germline gene, which may be a read error. This chain links TRBV5-6 with TRBJ2-7, with D hard to call. Germline loops: CDR1 SGHDT, CDR2 YYEEEE. The CDR3 covers 13 residues. CDR3 DNA: TGTACCAGCAGCTGGTGGTCACCCGACGAGCAGTACTTC. Its protein is CTSSWWSPDEQYF.

A remark on this clonotype: The conserved closing phenylalanine or tryptophan is absent in this CDR3, likely reflecting a read error. The chain is built from TRBV6-1 and TRBJ2-6; weak D call: TRBD1 (6 bases). The CDR3 covers 16 residues. V lost 5 bases and J 2 bases, leaving 13 bases between the germline ends. CDR1 MNHNS and CDR2 SASEGT come from the germline V gene. CDR3 DNA: TGTGCCAGCAGTACCGAGGACAGCCCTGGGGCCAACGTCCTGACTCTC. This translates into CASSTEDSPGANVLTL.

The V and J genes are TRBV6-1 and TRBJ2-3; no definite D call. With 8 bases removed from V and 2 bases from J, the gap between germline ends came to 8 bases. In germline, CDR1 is MNHNS, CDR2 SASEGT. The CDR3 loop spans 12 amino acids. CDR3 region: CASASHTDTQYF. The CDR3 DNA reads as TGTGCCAGCGCCAGCCACACAGATACGCAGTATTTT.

The chain joins TRBV7-9 to TRBJ1-6; no definite D call. Germline V gene lookup returns CDR1 SEHNR and CDR2 FQNEAQ (reference sequence). With 5 bases removed from V and 8 bases from J, the gap between germline ends came to 13 bases. There are 14 residues in the CDR3. Here the CDR3 reads CASSAQQWDSPLHF. The CDR3 DNA reads as TGTGCCAGCAGCGCACAGCAATGGGATTCACCCCTCCACTTT.

Comments on this clonotype: One end of the junction varies from germline; a read error may be responsible. The rearrangement joins TRBV6-5 to TRBJ2-2, with TRBD1 matching 8 bases. The CDR3 runs 14 residues. The germline gives CDR1 MNHEY, CDR2 SVGAGI. The CDR3 nucleotides read TGTGCCAGCAGTGGTCAGGGGGCCGCCGAGGAGCCGTTTTTT. Amino acids: CASSGQGAAEEPFF.

This clonotype was counted once. This chain uses TRBV5-8 with TRBJ1-4; D is ambiguous. Germline-derived CDR1 and CDR2 are SGHTS and YDEGEE. The CDR3 consists of 12 residues. The CDR3 nucleotides are TGTGTCGGCAGCCGTACCGGGAGAAAACTGTTTTTT. Encoded protein: CVGSRTGRKLFF.

This clonotype was counted ten times or more. This sequence joins TRBV29-1 and TRBJ2-1; TRBD2 matches 13 bases. V trimming: 7 bases; J trimming: 4 bases; junction bases outside the gene matches: 1. Per the germline V gene, CDR1 is SQVTM and CDR2 is ANQGSEA. The CDR3 is made up of 13 amino acids. CDR3 bases: TGCAGCGCACTAGCGGGGGGGTACAATGAGCAGTTCTTC. It translates to CSALAGGYNEQFF.

With respect to this clonotype: A clone one base away is much larger, so this may be a read error. The V and J genes are TRBV5-4 and TRBJ2-5; 13 bases agree with TRBD2. The CDR3 consists of 17 residues. Per the germline V gene, CDR1 is SGHNT and CDR2 is YYREEE (reference sequence). CDR3 in amino acids: CASSYRTSGRRVETKYF. The CDR3 coding sequence is TGTGCCAGCAGCTACCGGACTAGCGGGAGAAGAGTCGAGACCAAGTACTTC.

This chain connects TRBV11-2 to TRBJ1-4, with D unclear. The germline V gene encodes CDR1 SGHAT and CDR2 FQNNGV. Deletions cut 9 bases from V and 7 bases from J, with 12 bases between. This CDR3 has 12 amino acids. The CDR3 is CASRSSSEKLFF. The DNA of the CDR3 is TGTGCCAGTAGATCTTCAAGTGAAAAACTGTTTTTT.

This clonotype was recorded at least ten times. CDR3 sequence: CASSLGRGYQETQYF. CDR3 coding DNA: TGTGCCAGCAGTTTAGGCAGGGGCTACCAAGAGACCCAGTACTTC. The chain employs TRBV12-3 or TRBV12-4 and TRBJ2-5; TRBD1 is a possible D gene (6 bases). Trimming removed 1 base from V and 0 bases from J, with 9 bases in between. CDR3 length equals 15 residues.

Regarding this clonotype: Its ends do not fully match the called genes, so a read error is possible. V usage is TRBV6-6 and J usage is TRBJ1-1, with TRBD1 matching over 7 bases. Germline lookup yields CDR1 MNHNY and CDR2 SVGAGI (reference sequence). The CDR3 consists of 17 residues. This CDR3 is CAGSTPRIGGAGGEAFF. The CDR3 DNA follows: TGTGCCGGCAGCACCCCCCGGATAGGGGGCGCGGGTGGTGAAGCTTTCTTT.

This clonotype was counted a few times. A much larger clone lies one base from this, so it may be a read error. The genes are TRBV12-3 or TRBV12-4 and TRBJ2-7; 10 nucleotides match TRBD1. The CDR3 runs to 15 residues. The V gene end was trimmed by 1 base and the J gene end by 5 bases; junction bases not matched to a gene: 5. The CDR3 DNA follows: TGTGCCAGCAGTTTAGGTGGGACAGGGGCCCACGAGCAGTACTTC. This sequence encodes CASSLGGTGAHEQYF.

This chain links TRBV5-1 with TRBJ1-1, with D possibly matching TRBD1 (5 bases). Per germline, CDR1 SGHRS and CDR2 YFSETQ. CDR3 length: 15 residues. The V gene lost 4 bases and the J gene lost 6 bases, with 19 bases spanning the gap. CDR3 bases: TGCGCCAGCAGCCCCGGGGGAAGGGCCAACGCTGAAGCTTTCTTT. Residues: CASSPGGRANAEAFF. Based on the CDR3 plus reference TRBV5-1 and TRBJ1-1, the full variable domain is KAGVTQTPRYLIKTRGQQVTLSCSPISGHRSVSWYQQTPGQGLQFLFEYFSETQRNKGNFPGRFSGRQFSNSRSEMNVSTLELGDSALYLCASSPGGRANAEAFFGQGTRLTVV.

The rearrangement links TRBV11-2 to TRBJ1-1, with 10 bases lining up with TRBD1. The germline V gene has CDR1 SGHAT and CDR2 FQNNGV. CDR3 length: 13 amino acids. CDR3 nucleotide sequence: TGTACTAGCAGTCCCGGGACAGGGGTTCGTCCTTTCTTT. Translated: CTSSPGTGVRPFF.

The rearrangement links TRBV4-1 to TRBJ2-5; D might be TRBD1 or TRBD2, each matching 5 bases. The V and J ends lost 0 bases and 4 bases respectively, with 15 bases between them. The germline V gene encodes CDR1 MGHRA and CDR2 YSYEKL. The CDR3 is made up of 16 amino acids. CDR3 DNA: TGCGCCAGCAGCCAAGAGCCACTGGGGGTTGGAGAGACCCAGTACTTC. Protein product: CASSQEPLGVGETQYF.